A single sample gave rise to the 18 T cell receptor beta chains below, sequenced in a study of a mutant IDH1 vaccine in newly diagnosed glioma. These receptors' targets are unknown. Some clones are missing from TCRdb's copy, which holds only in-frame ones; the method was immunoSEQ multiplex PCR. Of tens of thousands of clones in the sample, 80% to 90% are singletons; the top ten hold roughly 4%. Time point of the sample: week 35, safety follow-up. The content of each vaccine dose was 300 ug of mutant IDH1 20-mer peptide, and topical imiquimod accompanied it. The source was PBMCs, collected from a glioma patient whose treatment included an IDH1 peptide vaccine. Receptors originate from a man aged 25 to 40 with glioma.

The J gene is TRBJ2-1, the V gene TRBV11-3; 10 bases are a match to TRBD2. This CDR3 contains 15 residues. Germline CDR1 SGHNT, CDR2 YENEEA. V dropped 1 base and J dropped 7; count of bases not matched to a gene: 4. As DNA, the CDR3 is TGTGCCAGCAGCTTAGGAGCGGGGGGGCAAAATGAGCAGTTCTTC. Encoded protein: CASSLGAGGQNEQFF.

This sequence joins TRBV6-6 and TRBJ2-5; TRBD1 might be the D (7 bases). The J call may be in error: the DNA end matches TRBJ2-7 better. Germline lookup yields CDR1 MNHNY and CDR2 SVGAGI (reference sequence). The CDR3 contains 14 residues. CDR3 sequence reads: CASTRGQGGIEQYF. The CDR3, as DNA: TGTGCCAGCACCCGCGGGCAGGGGGGTATCGAGCAGTACTTC.

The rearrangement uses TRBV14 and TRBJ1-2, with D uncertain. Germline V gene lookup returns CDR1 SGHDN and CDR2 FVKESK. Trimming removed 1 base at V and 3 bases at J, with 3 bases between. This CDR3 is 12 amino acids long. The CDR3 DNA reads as TGTGCCAGCAGCCAAGGGGACTATGGCTACACCTTC. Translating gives CASSQGDYGYTF.

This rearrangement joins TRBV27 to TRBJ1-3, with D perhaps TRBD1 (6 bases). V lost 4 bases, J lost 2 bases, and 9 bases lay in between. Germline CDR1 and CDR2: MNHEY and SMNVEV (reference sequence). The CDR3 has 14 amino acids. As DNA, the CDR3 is TGTGCCAGCAGTTCCGGGACACCTGGAAACACCATATATTTT. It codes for CASSSGTPGNTIYF.

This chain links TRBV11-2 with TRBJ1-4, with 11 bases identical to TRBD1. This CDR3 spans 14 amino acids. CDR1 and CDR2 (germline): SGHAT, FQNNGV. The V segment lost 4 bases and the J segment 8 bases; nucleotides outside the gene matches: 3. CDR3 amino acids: CASSWTGGAEKLFF. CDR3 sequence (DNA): TGTGCCAGCAGCTGGACAGGGGGCGCCGAAAAACTGTTTTTT.

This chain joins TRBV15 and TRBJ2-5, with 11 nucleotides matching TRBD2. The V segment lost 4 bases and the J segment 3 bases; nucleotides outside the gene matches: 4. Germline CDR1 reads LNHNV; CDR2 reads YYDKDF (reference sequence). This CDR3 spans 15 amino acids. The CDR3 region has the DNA TGTGCCACCAGCACCACGACTAGCGGGGAAGAGACCCAGTACTTC. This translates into CATSTTTSGEETQYF.

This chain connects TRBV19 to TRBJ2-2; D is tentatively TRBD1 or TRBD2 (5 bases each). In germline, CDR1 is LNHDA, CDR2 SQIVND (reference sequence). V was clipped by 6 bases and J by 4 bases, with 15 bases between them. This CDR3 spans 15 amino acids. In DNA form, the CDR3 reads TGTGCCAGTAGATTCACCGGGGCGGGCACCGGGGAGCTGTTTTTT. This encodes CASRFTGAGTGELFF.

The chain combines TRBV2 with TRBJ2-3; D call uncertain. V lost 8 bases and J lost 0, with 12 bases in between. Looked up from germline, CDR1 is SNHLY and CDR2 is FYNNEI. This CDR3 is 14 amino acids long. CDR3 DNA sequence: TGTGCCAGCCTCAGTTTTTTGAGCACAGATACGCAGTATTTT. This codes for CASLSFLSTDTQYF.

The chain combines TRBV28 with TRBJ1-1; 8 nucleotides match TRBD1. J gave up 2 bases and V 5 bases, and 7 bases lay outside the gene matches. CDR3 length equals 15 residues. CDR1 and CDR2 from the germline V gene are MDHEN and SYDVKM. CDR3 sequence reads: CASSVPGTGNTEAFF. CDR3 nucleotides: TGTGCCAGCAGTGTACCAGGGACAGGTAACACTGAAGCTTTCTTT.

The CDR3 nucleotides read TGTGCCAGCAGCTTAGGAACCCGGACAGCGACTTCTGGAAACACCATATATTTT. Its translation: CASSLGTRTATSGNTIYF. This sequence joins TRBV7-8 and TRBJ1-3; the D gene is possibly TRBD1 (6 bases). V lost 1 base and J 1 base, leaving 17 bases between the germline ends. Germline V CDR1 and CDR2: SGHVS, FQNEAQ. The CDR3 is 18 residues long.

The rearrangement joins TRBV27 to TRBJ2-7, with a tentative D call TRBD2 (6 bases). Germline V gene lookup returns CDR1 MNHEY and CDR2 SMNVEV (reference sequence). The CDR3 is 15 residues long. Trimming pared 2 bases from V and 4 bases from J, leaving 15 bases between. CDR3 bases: TGTGCCAGCAGTTTAGAGCCGACGGGAGCTTACGAGCAGTACTTC. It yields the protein CASSLEPTGAYEQYF.

CDR3 protein: CASTVRSLGNTIYF. The CDR3 DNA reads TGTGCCAGCACCGTCCGCAGCTTAGGAAACACCATATATTTT. This chain uses TRBV7-9 with TRBJ1-3; D call uncertain. Trimming took off 7 bases at V and 4 bases at J, with 14 bases between the two ends. This CDR3 region has 14 residues. Germline-derived CDR1 and CDR2 are SEHNR and FQNEAQ (reference sequence).

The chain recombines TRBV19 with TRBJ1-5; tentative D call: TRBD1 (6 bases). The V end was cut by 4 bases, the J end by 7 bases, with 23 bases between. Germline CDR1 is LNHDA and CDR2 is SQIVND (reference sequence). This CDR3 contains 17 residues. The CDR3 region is CASSNLIWGLGQQPQHF. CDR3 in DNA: TGTGCCAGTAGTAACCTTATCTGGGGGTTGGGACAACAGCCCCAGCATTTT.

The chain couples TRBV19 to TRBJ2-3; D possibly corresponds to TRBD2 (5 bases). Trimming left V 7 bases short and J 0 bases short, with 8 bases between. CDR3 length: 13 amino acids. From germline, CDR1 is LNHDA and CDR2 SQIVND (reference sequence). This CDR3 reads CASIEGSTDTQYF. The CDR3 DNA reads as TGTGCCAGTATCGAGGGAAGCACAGATACGCAGTATTTT. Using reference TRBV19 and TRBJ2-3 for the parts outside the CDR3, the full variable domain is DGGITQSPKYLFRKEGQNVTLSCEQNLNHDAMYWYRQDPGQGLRLIYYSQIVNDFQKGDIAEGYSVSREKKESFPLTVTSAQKNPTAFYLCASIEGSTDTQYFGPGTRLTVL.

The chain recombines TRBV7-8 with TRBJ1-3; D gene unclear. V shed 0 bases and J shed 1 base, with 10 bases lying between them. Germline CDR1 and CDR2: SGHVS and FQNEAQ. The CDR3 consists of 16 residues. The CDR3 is CASSLADGISGNTIYF. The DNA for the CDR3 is TGTGCCAGCAGCTTAGCGGACGGAATTTCTGGAAACACCATATATTTT.

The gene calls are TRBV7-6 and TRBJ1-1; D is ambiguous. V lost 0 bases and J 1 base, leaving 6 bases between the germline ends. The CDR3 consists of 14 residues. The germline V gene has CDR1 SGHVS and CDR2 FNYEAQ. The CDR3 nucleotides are TGTGCCAGCAGCTTAGCTCGGACGAACACTGAAGCTTTCTTT. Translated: CASSLARTNTEAFF.

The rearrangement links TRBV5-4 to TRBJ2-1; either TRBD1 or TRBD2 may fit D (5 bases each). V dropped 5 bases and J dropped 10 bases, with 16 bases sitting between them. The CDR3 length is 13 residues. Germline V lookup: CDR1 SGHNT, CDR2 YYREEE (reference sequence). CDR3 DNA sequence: TGTGCCAGCAGTCTTTCTAGCTCAGGGGAGCAGTTCTTC. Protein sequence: CASSLSSSGEQFF.

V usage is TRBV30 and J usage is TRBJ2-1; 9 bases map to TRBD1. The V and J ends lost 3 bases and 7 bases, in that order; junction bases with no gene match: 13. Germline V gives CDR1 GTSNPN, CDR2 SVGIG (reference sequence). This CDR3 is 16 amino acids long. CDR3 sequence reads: CAWRHRGLLKGNEQFF. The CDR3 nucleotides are TGTGCCTGGAGACACAGGGGGCTTCTGAAGGGGAATGAGCAGTTCTTC.